In terms of frequency, the clone carrying this TCR beta chain is medium-sized (0.01 to 0.1%). The entry originates in a study of T cell clusters in autoimmune cytopenias. TRB rearrangements were amplified by touch-down multiplex PCR with mixed TRB-A/B primers. Each CDR3 protein gets one entry in TCRdb, which reprocessed the multiplex PCR reads and gives no DNA. This sample's clone table lists around 3,600 distinct CDR3 sequences. About 37,500 genome equivalents of blood DNA were amplified for TRB. Another study also made use of these data, one on T cell repertoires in aging, cancer and after chemotherapy. From that paper: Untreated cancer patients had significantly lower blood TCR diversity than age-matched healthy donors.

The receptor was derived from a human donor in good health. The sequenced sample consisted of peripheral blood.

CDR3 in amino acids: CASSQGPGARETQYF. This rearrangement joins TRBV5-6 to TRBJ2-5; TCRdb's D gene call, TRBD1, goes unchecked for lack of DNA. Germline V gene data show CDR1 as SGHDT and CDR2 as YYEEEE. The CDR3 loop spans 15 amino acids.